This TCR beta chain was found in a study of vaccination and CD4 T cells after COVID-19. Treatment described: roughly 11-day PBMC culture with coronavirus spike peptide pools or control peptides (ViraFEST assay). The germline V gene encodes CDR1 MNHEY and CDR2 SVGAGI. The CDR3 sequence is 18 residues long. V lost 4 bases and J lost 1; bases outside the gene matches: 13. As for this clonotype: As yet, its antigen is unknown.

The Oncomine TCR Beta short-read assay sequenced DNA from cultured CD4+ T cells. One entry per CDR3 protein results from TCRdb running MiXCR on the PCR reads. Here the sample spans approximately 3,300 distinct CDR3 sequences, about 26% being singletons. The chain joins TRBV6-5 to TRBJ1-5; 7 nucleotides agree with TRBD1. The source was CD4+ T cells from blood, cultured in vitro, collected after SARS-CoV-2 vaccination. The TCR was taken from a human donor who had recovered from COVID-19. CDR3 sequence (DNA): TGTGCCAGCAGTTCAGGGGGTCAAGGGGTCGGAAGCAATCAGCCCCAGCATTTT. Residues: CASSSGGQGVGSNQPQHF.